This T cell receptor beta chain was profiled in a study of blood T cell repertoires in COVID-19. This clone was observed once. This table comes from immunoSEQ multiplex PCR, and its TCRdb copy is limited to in-frame clones, with some not included. This table has about 15,000 clones, around 75% appearing once. Sequencing was done on a sample of peripheral blood. The clonotype comes from a man in his sixties with acute or convalescent COVID-19.

The CDR3 loop reads CASSYVGGNNSPLHF. CDR3 bases: TGTGCCAGCAGTTACGTCGGCGGTAATAATTCACCCCTCCACTTT. V usage is TRBV6-2 or TRBV6-3 and J usage is TRBJ1-6; no reliable D call. Germline V gene data show CDR1 as MNHEY and CDR2 as SVGEGT. Trimming pared 2 bases from V and 5 bases from J, leaving 10 bases between. This CDR3 has 15 amino acids.